This TCR beta chain was documented in a study of blood T cell repertoires in COVID-19. The assay was immunoSEQ multiplex PCR, and TCRdb's table has in-frame clones only and misses some. The sample comprises roughly 97,000 clones, roughly 80% of which are singletons, and over 20% rests with the top ten. The origin of this receptor is a man in his sixties with acute or convalescent COVID-19. Input material: peripheral blood.

The CDR3 here is CASSLVQEDSPLHF. DNA for the CDR3: TGTGCCAGCAGCTTGGTTCAGGAGGATTCACCCCTCCACTTT. V usage is TRBV5-5 and J usage is TRBJ1-6; D is unclear. CDR3 size: 14 residues. Looked up from germline, CDR1 is SGHKS and CDR2 is YYEKEE (reference sequence). V was trimmed by 0 bases and J by 8 bases, leaving 9 bases between them. The whole variable domain, filled in from reference TRBV5-5 and TRBJ1-6, reads DAGVTQSPTHLIKTRGQQVTLRCSPISGHKSVSWYQQVLGQGPQFIFQYYEKEERGRGNFPDRFSARQFPNYSSELNVNALLLGDSALYLCASSLVQEDSPLHFGNGTRLTVT.